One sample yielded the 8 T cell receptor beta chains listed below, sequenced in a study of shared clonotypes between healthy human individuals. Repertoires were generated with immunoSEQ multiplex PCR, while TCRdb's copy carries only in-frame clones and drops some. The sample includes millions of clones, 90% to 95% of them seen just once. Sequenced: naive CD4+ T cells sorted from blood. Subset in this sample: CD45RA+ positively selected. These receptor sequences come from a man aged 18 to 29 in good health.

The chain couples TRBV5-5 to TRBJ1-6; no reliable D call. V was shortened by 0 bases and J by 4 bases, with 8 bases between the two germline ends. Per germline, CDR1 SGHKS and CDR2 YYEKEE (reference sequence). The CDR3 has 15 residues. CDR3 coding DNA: TGTGCCAGCAGCTTGGAGGATTTTTATAATTCACCCCTCCACTTT. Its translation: CASSLEDFYNSPLHF.

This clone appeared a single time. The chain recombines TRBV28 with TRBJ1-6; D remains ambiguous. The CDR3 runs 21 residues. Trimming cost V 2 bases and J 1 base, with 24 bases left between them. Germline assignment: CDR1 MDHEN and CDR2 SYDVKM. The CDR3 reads CASSLLWPNRTPRSYNSPLHF. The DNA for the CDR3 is TGTGCCAGCAGTTTACTTTGGCCTAACCGAACCCCAAGGTCCTATAATTCACCCCTCCACTTT.

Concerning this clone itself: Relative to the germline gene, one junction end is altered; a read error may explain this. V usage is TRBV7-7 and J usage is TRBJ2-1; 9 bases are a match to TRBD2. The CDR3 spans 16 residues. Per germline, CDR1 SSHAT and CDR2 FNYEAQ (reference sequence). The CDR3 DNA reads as TGTGCTAGCAGCTCCAATAGCGGGAGTTCCTACAATGAGCAGTTCTTC. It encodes CASSSNSGSSYNEQFF.

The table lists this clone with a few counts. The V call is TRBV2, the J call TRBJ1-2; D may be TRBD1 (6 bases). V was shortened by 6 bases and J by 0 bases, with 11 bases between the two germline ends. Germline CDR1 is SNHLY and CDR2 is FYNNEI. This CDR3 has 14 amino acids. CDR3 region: CASSGKGANYGYTF. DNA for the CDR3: TGTGCCAGCAGCGGGAAGGGGGCTAACTATGGCTACACCTTC.

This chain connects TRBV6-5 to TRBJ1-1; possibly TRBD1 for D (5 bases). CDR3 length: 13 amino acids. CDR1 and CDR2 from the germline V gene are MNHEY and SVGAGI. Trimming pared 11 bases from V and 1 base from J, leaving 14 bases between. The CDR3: CARVAGPNTEAFF. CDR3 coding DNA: TGTGCCCGGGTGGCAGGGCCGAACACTGAAGCTTTCTTT.

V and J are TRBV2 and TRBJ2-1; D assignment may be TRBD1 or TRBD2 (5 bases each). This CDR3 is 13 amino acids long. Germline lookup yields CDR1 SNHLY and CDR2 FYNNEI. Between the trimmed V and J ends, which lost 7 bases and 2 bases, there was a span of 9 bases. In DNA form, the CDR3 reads TGTGCCAGCAAAGGGACGCCCTACAATGAGCAGTTCTTC. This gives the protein CASKGTPYNEQFF.

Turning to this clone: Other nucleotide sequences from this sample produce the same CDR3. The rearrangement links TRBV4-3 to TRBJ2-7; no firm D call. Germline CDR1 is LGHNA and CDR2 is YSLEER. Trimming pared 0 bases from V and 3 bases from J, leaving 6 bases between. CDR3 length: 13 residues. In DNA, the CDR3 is TGCGCCAGCAGCCAAGATATCGGCTACGAGCAGTACTTC. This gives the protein CASSQDIGYEQYF.

The CDR3 sequence: CASSLGSATSGNTIYF. The CDR3 DNA sequence: TGTGCCAGCAGCTTAGGATCCGCGACAAGTGGAAACACCATATATTTT. This chain uses TRBV7-9 with TRBJ1-3; D not certain. V lost 1 base, J lost 3 bases, and 13 bases lay in between. Per germline, CDR1 SEHNR and CDR2 FQNEAQ (reference sequence). The CDR3 runs to 16 residues. The whole variable domain, filled in from reference TRBV7-9 and TRBJ1-3, reads DTGVSQNPRHKITKRGQNVTFRCDPISEHNRLYWYRQTLGQGPEFLTYFQNEAQLEKSRLLSDRFSAERPKGSFSTLEIQRTEQGDSAMYLCASSLGSATSGNTIYFGEGSWLTVV.